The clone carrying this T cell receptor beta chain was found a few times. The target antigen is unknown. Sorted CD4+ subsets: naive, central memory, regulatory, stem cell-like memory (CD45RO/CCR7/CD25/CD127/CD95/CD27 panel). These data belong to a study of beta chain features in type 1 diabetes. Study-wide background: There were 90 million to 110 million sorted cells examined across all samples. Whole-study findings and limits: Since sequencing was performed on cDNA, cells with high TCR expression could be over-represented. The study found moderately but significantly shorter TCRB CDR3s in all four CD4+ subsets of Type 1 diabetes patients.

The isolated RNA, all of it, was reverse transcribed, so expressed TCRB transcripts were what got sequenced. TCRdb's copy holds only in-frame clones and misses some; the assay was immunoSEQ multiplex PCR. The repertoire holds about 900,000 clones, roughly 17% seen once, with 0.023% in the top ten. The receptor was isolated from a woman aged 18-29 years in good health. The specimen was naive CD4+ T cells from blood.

In nucleotides, the CDR3 is TGTGCCAGCTCACCAGTACAGGGGCTGGTAAGGAACATTCAGTACTTC. Translation gives CASSPVQGLVRNIQYF. The gene calls are TRBV18 and TRBJ2-4; 7 nucleotides line up with TRBD1. Trimming cost V 2 bases and J 7 bases; bases outside gene matches: 11. The CDR3 totals 16 residues. Germline CDR1 is KGHSH and CDR2 is LQKENI.